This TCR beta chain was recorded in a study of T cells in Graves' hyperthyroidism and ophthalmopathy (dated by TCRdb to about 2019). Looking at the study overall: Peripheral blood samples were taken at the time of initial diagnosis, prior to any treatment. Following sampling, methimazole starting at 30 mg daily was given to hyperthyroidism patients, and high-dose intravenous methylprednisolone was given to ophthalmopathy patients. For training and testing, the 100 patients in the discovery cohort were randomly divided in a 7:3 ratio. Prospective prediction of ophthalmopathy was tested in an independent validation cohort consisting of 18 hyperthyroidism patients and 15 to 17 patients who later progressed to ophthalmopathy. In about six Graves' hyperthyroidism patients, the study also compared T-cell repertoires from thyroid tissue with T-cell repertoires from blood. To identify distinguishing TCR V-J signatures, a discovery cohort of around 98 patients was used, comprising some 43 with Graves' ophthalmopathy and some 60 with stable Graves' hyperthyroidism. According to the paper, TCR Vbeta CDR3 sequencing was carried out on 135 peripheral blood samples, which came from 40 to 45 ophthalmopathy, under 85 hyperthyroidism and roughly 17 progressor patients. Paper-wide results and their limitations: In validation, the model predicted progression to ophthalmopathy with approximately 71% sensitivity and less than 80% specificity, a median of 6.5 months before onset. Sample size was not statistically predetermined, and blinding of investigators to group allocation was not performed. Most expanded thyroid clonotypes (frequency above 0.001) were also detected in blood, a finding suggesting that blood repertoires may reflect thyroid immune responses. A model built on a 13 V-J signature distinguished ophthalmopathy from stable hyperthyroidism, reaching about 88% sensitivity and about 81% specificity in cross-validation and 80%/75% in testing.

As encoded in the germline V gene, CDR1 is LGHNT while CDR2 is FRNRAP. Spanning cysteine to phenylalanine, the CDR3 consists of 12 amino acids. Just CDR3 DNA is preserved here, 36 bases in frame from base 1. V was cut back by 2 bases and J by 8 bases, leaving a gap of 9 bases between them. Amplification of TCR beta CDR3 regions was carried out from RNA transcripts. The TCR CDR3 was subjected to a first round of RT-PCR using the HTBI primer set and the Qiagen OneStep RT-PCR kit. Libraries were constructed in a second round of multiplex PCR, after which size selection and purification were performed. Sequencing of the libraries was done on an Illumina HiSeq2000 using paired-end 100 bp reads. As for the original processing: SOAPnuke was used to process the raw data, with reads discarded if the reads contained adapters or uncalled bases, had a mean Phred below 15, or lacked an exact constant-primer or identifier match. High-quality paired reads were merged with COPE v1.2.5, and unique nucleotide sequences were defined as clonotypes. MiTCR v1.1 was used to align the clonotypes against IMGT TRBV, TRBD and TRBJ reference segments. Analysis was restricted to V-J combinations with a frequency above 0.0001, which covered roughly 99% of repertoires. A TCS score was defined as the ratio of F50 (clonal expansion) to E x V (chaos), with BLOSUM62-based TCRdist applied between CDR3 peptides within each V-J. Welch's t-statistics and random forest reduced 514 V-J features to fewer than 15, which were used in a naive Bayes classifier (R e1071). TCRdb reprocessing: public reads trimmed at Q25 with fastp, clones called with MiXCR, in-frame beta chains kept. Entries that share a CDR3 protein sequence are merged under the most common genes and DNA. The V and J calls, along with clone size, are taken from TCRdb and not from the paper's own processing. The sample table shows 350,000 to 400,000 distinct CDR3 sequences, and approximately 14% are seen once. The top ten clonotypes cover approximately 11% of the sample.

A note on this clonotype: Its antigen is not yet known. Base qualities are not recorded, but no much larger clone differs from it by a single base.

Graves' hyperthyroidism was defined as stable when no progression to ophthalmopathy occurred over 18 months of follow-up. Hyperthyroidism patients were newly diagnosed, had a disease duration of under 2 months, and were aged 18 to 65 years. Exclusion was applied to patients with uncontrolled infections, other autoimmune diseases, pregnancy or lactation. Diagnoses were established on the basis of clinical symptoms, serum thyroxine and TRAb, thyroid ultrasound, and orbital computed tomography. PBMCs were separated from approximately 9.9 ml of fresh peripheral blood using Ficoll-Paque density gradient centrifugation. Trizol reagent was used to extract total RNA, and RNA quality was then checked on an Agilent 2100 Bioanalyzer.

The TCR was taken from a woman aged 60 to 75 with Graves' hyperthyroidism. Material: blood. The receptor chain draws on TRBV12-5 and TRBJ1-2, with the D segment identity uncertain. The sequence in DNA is TGTGCTAGTGGTTTGCCCCCGGAAGGCTACACCTTC. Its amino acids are CASGLPPEGYTF.